The 9 T cell receptor beta chains below come from one sample, sequenced in a study of cytomegalovirus exposure and HLA in healthy donors. Primers included in the PCR were 60 Vbeta and 13 Jbeta primers. This table comes from immunoSEQ multiplex PCR, and its TCRdb copy is limited to in-frame clones, with some not included. This sample has some 140,000 clones, with roughly 79% found just once. Sequenced material: PBMCs. Receptor source: a man between 18 and 35 years old in good health and CMV-seronegative.

The chain joins TRBV5-1 to TRBJ2-3; TRBD1 matches 9 bases. CDR1 and CDR2 from the germline V gene are SGHRS and YFSETQ. This CDR3 spans 16 amino acids. The J segment lost 1 base and the V segment lost 4 bases, leaving 7 bases of the junction unmatched. CDR3 sequence (DNA): TGCGCCAGCAGCCTAGGGGACAGGGAAGGCACAGATACGCAGTATTTT. Translating it yields CASSLGDREGTDTQYF.

This clone was seen once. V usage is TRBV5-1 and J usage is TRBJ2-5; 8 nucleotides align to TRBD1. This CDR3 is 13 amino acids long. Germline V gives CDR1 SGHRS, CDR2 YFSETQ. V lost 5 bases to trimming and J lost 5 bases; unmatched junction nucleotides: 5. CDR3 residues: CASRGQGGETQYF. The CDR3 DNA follows: TGCGCCAGCAGAGGACAGGGTGGGGAGACCCAGTACTTC.

V is TRBV30 and J is TRBJ2-1, with TRBD2 matching over 10 bases. Germline-derived CDR1 and CDR2 are GTSNPN and SVGIG (reference sequence). The CDR3 runs to 15 residues. V shed 5 bases and J 7 bases; nucleotides not matched to a gene: 11. The CDR3 bases are TGTGCCTGGCTCAGAGCGGGGGGGCCGGTGAATGAGCAGTTCTTC. Encoded protein: CAWLRAGGPVNEQFF.

This clone has just a few counts. This chain connects TRBV13 to TRBJ2-3; 16 positions agree with TRBD2. Germline CDR1 and CDR2: PRHDT and FYEKMQ (reference sequence). Trimming took 5 bases from V and 9 from J; bases not matched to a gene: 14. The length of the CDR3 is 18 residues. CDR3 coding DNA: TGTGCCAGCAGCCCGTGGGGACTAGCGGGGGGGCTGGGTGACACGCAGTATTTT. Translation: CASSPWGLAGGLGDTQYF.

The rearrangement joins TRBV5-1 to TRBJ1-4; no firm D call. V was cut by 4 bases and J by 8 bases, with 18 bases left in between. This CDR3 has 15 residues. Germline V gene data show CDR1 as SGHRS and CDR2 as YFSETQ. The CDR3 protein is CASSIPAGGSEKLFF. In nucleotides, the CDR3 is TGCGCCAGCAGCATCCCAGCGGGAGGCAGCGAAAAACTGTTTTTT. Together with reference TRBV5-1 and TRBJ1-4, the CDR3 gives the full variable domain: KAGVTQTPRYLIKTRGQQVTLSCSPISGHRSVSWYQQTPGQGLQFLFEYFSETQRNKGNFPGRFSGRQFSNSRSEMNVSTLELGDSALYLCASSIPAGGSEKLFFGSGTQLSVL.

V and J are TRBV2 and TRBJ2-2; possible D gene TRBD2, 5 bases. Trimming shortened V by 4 bases and J by 0 bases, and 9 bases separated the two germline ends. There are 15 residues in the CDR3. Germline V gene data show CDR1 as SNHLY and CDR2 as FYNNEI. CDR3 bases: TGTGCCAGCAGTGTCTACGGGGCGAACACCGGGGAGCTGTTTTTT. Translated: CASSVYGANTGELFF. The full variable domain, rest sourced from reference TRBV2 and TRBJ2-2, is EPEVTQTPSHQVTQMGQEVILRCVPISNHLYFYWYRQILGQKVEFLVSFYNNEISEKSEIFDDQFSVERPDGSNFTLKIRSTKLEDSAMYFCASSVYGANTGELFFGEGSRLTVL.

The chain joins TRBV4-3 to TRBJ2-7; D possibly corresponds to TRBD1 (6 bases). V was pared by 2 bases and J by 0 bases, with 11 bases between. CDR3 length: 15 residues. Germline CDR1 LGHNA, CDR2 YSLEER. The DNA for the CDR3 is TGCGCCAGCAGCCAAAAGGAGACAGGCTCCTACGAGCAGTACTTC. Protein: CASSQKETGSYEQYF.

For the CDR3, the DNA is TGTGCCATCCGGGGGGACAGGGAAGGTGGCTACACCTTC. It codes for CAIRGDREGGYTF. The chain is built from TRBV10-3 and TRBJ1-2; TRBD1 agrees at 9 bases. CDR3 length equals 13 residues. From germline, CDR1 is ENHRY and CDR2 SYGVKD. Trimming cost V 8 bases and J 7 bases; bases outside gene matches: 8.

This rearrangement joins TRBV15 to TRBJ1-2, with D perhaps matching TRBD1 (6 bases). The CDR3 runs to 13 residues. Germline CDR1 reads LNHNV; CDR2 reads YYDKDF (reference sequence). Between the trimmed V and J ends, which lost 5 bases and 7 bases, there was a span of 14 bases. DNA for the CDR3: TGTGCCACCAGCGGAAAAGGACAGCTTGGCTACACCTTC. Protein product: CATSGKGQLGYTF. Full variable domain (missing parts from reference TRBV15 and TRBJ1-2): DAMVIQNPRYQVTQFGKPVTLSCSQTLNHNVMYWYQQKSSQAPKLLFHYYDKDFNNEADTPDNFQSRRPNTSFCFLDIRSPGLGDTAMYLCATSGKGQLGYTFGSGTRLTVV.